The clone carrying this T cell receptor beta chain occurred a few times. The antigen is undetermined. The length of the CDR3 is 14 residues. V was shortened by 0 bases and J by 6 bases, with 10 bases between the two germline ends. The germline CDR1 and CDR2 sequences are SGDLS and YYNGEE. The sample belongs to a study of CD8 T cells in ankylosing spondylitis. Study-level points and caveats: The authors found the disease-linked clones to be CD8+ and relatively rare in peripheral blood. Reportedly, disease-linked clones are significantly enriched in ankylosing spondylitis patients' matched synovial fluid.

Making the TCR beta libraries involved quantitative 5'-RACE with molecular barcodes. Using its own MiXCR run on the 5' RACE reads, TCRdb lists one record per CDR3 protein. The sample holds roughly 130,000 distinct CDR3 sequences, roughly a tenth seen once. V is TRBV9 and J is TRBJ2-1; no clear D. Sequencing was carried out using blood, either unsorted or a sorted T cell fraction (not recorded which). This TCR came from a male donor with ankylosing spondylitis or in good health (not recorded which). The CDR3 loop reads CASSVDRITNEQFF. DNA of the CDR3: TGTGCCAGCAGCGTAGATCGGATAACCAATGAGCAGTTCTTC.